The rows below give T cell receptor beta chains drawn from one sample of a study of blood T cell repertoires in COVID-19. Sequencing used immunoSEQ multiplex PCR; TCRdb keeps in-frame clones, though not all of them. Of 100,000 to 150,000 clones in the sample, more than 75% were seen once. Input material: peripheral blood. These receptors all stem from a human donor in a cohort sampled during active COVID-19. The conserved cysteine and the conserved F or W are not part of the CDR3 here. Fields, in order: J gene, CDR3 length, clone size, V gene, CDR3 protein. Clone size is not always given. Where it is, it says once, few, many or a class for expanded clones.

J: TRBJ2-7
length: 13
size: few
V: TRBV5-1
CDR3: ASSLGGQGSYEQY

J: TRBJ1-3
length: 12
size: few
V: TRBV7-2
CDR3: ASSLSTGGDTIY

J: TRBJ1-4
length: 12
size: .
V: TRBV5-5
CDR3: ASSFSRTDEKLF

J: TRBJ2-7
length: 10
size: .
V: TRBV18
CDR3: ASSWQDYEQY

J: TRBJ1-3
length: 13
size: .
V: TRBV18
CDR3: ASSPNRDSGNTIY

J: TRBJ1-3
length: 13
size: .
V: TRBV11-2
CDR3: ASSSQGAWGNTIY

J: TRBJ1-5
length: 11
size: .
V: TRBV20-1
CDR3: SASGGGRQPQH

J: TRBJ1-2
length: 11
size: once
V: TRBV7-2
CDR3: ASSFGINYGYT

J: TRBJ2-7
length: 9
size: .
V: TRBV18
CDR3: ASRGDYEQY

J: TRBJ2-1
length: 13
size: .
V: TRBV28
CDR3: ASSPSGRRYNEQF

J: TRBJ2-3
length: 12
size: .
V: TRBV5-6
CDR3: ASSDLPDTDTQY

J: TRBJ1-1
length: 13
size: .
V: TRBV19
CDR3: ASRDLQGPGTEAF

J: TRBJ2-5
length: 12
size: .
V: TRBV24-1
CDR3: ATSGIDSQETQY

J: TRBJ2-1
length: 13
size: .
V: TRBV10-3
CDR3: AISERSDRGYEQF

J: TRBJ1-1
length: 11
size: .
V: TRBV28
CDR3: ASSVTGGDEAF

J: TRBJ2-1
length: 13
size: .
V: TRBV9
CDR3: ASSVEGRDYNEQF

J: TRBJ2-2
length: 16
size: .
V: TRBV4-2
CDR3: ASSQPQGTPTNTGELF

J: TRBJ1-1
length: 16
size: .
V: TRBV4-1
CDR3: ASSQTPLVGEVGTEAF